The 23 T cell receptor beta chains presented below share a single source sample, sequenced in a study of shared clonotypes between healthy human individuals. Produced via immunoSEQ multiplex PCR; TCRdb's table is partial and in-frame only. The sample carries millions of clones, roughly 96% recorded once. The sequencing input was naive CD4+ T cells sorted from blood. This sample's subset: CD45RA+ positively selected. These receptors were obtained from a man aged 18 to 30 in good health.

The count of this clone is one. Other DNA sequences in the sample encode the same CDR3. This chain links TRBV7-2 with TRBJ1-1, with 10 bases aligning to TRBD1. The junction had 8 bases not matched to a gene; V was cut back by 5 bases and J by 5 bases. The CDR3 runs to 15 residues. Germline CDR1 reads SGHTA; CDR2 reads FQGNSA. The DNA of the CDR3 is TGTGCCAGCAGCCCTGACAGGGGGCGGAATACTGAAGCTTTCTTT. Its protein is CASSPDRGRNTEAFF. The variable domain in full, completed from reference TRBV7-2 and TRBJ1-1, reads GAGVSQSPSNKVTEKGKDVELRCDPISGHTALYWYRQSLGQGLEFLIYFQGNSAPDKSGLPSDRFSAERTGGSVSTLTIQRTQQEDSAVYLCASSPDRGRNTEAFFGQGTRLTVV.

The CDR3 bases are TGTGCCAGCAGGTCTCTGGGCAGAAACTATGGCTACACCTTC. Amino acid sequence: CASRSLGRNYGYTF. The chain joins TRBV5-4 to TRBJ1-2; D ambiguous. The CDR3 runs 14 residues. The germline V gene encodes CDR1 SGHNT and CDR2 YYREEE (reference sequence). Trimming stripped 5 bases from V and 2 bases from J, with 13 bases between.

The chain employs TRBV29-1 and TRBJ1-1, with D possibly TRBD1 on 5 matching bases. This CDR3 is built from 13 residues. CDR1 is SQVTM and CDR2 is ANQGSEA in the germline V gene. Trimming shortened V by 3 bases and J by 4 bases, and 12 bases separated the two germline ends. CDR3 DNA: TGCAGCGTTGATCGGGGGGTACCCACTGAAGCTTTCTTT. As protein: CSVDRGVPTEAFF. The full variable domain, completed using reference TRBV29-1 and TRBJ1-1, is SAVISQKPSRDICQRGTSLTIQCQVDSQVTMMFWYRQQPGQSLTLIATANQGSEATYESGFVIDKFPISRPNLTFSTLTVSNMSPEDSSIYLCSVDRGVPTEAFFGQGTRLTVV.

As for this clone: The junction differs from germline at one of its ends, possibly a read error. The chain joins TRBV5-1 to TRBJ2-2, with D perhaps TRBD2 (6 bases). From germline, CDR1 is SGHRS and CDR2 YFSETQ. The CDR3 loop spans 15 amino acids. The CDR3 sequence: CASSLVAGNAGELFF. The CDR3 DNA sequence: TGCGCCAGCAGCTTGGTTGCGGGGAACGCCGGGGAGCTGTTTTTT.

The V gene is TRBV18, the J gene TRBJ2-2; 7 bases fit TRBD1. Germline V lookup: CDR1 KGHSH, CDR2 LQKENI. The CDR3 extends over 15 amino acids. V dropped 8 bases and J dropped 1; count of bases not matched to a gene: 7. CDR3: CASTLGGRNTGELFF. The CDR3 nucleotides read TGTGCCAGCACCTTAGGGGGCCGGAACACCGGGGAGCTGTTTTTT. Full variable domain (missing parts from reference TRBV18 and TRBJ2-2): NAGVMQNPRHLVRRRGQEARLRCSPMKGHSHVYWYRQLPEEGLKFMVYLQKENIIDESGMPKERFSAEFPKEGPSILRIQQVVRGDSAAYFCASTLGGRNTGELFFGEGSRLTVL.

The rearrangement joins TRBV28 to TRBJ2-7; D perhaps matches TRBD2 (5 bases). With 1 base removed from V and 7 bases from J, the gap between germline ends came to 8 bases. Per germline, CDR1 MDHEN and CDR2 SYDVKM. This CDR3 comprises 12 residues. CDR3 DNA: TGTGCCAGCAGTTTATTAACGGGGGAGCAGTACTTC. It is translated as CASSLLTGEQYF. Filled out from reference TRBV28 and TRBJ2-7, the complete variable domain reads DVKVTQSSRYLVKRTGEKVFLECVQDMDHENMFWYRQDPGLGLRLIYFSYDVKMKEKGDIPEGYSVSREKKERFSLILESASTNQTSMYLCASSLLTGEQYFGPGTRLTVT.

The chain couples TRBV5-4 to TRBJ2-1; 7 positions agree with TRBD2. CDR1 is SGHNT and CDR2 is YYREEE in the germline V gene (reference sequence). V lost 5 bases and J lost 0; bases outside the gene matches: 8. The CDR3 totals 16 residues. The CDR3 sequence: CASSRAGGSSYNEQFF. DNA of the CDR3: TGTGCCAGCAGTCGAGCCGGGGGGAGCTCCTACAATGAGCAGTTCTTC.

The genes are TRBV10-3 and TRBJ1-1; a weak D match, TRBD1 (6 bases). CDR1 is ENHRY and CDR2 is SYGVKD in the germline V gene. The CDR3 runs 15 residues. Trimming left V 2 bases short and J 1 base short, with 11 bases between. The CDR3 DNA reads as TGTGCCATCAGTGAGACCGGGACAAAGAACACTGAAGCTTTCTTT. Protein sequence: CAISETGTKNTEAFF.

The chain recombines TRBV7-8 with TRBJ2-7; TRBD1 agrees at 7 bases. The V gene end was trimmed by 4 bases and the J gene end by 2 bases; junction bases not matched to a gene: 2. The CDR3 loop spans 13 amino acids. Per the germline V gene, CDR1 is SGHVS and CDR2 is FQNEAQ. CDR3 DNA sequence: TGTGCCAGCAGCTACCAGGGGGCCTACGAGCAGTACTTC. Amino acid sequence: CASSYQGAYEQYF.

The sample holds a few counts of this clone. The V and J genes are TRBV7-9 and TRBJ2-5; 8 bases align to TRBD1. The DNA end favors TRBJ2-7, so the J call may be wrong. Looked up from germline, CDR1 is SEHNR and CDR2 is FQNEAQ (reference sequence). This CDR3 has 14 residues. CDR3 bases: TGTGCCAGCAGCTTAGACGGACAGGGTTACGAGCAGTACTTC. Amino acid sequence: CASSLDGQGYEQYF.

This clone was found a few times. The V and J genes are TRBV2 and TRBJ1-6, with D perhaps matching TRBD1 (5 bases). Trimming cost V 6 bases and J 6 bases, with 9 bases left between them. Looked up from germline, CDR1 is SNHLY and CDR2 is FYNNEI. This CDR3 comprises 13 residues. The CDR3 DNA reads TGTGCCAGCAGCAGGGTCCGTAATTCACCCCTCCACTTT. This gives the protein CASSRVRNSPLHF.

The chain employs TRBV2 and TRBJ1-3; 12 bases align to TRBD1. Looked up from germline, CDR1 is SNHLY and CDR2 is FYNNEI. V gave up 6 bases and J gave up 3 bases; unmatched junction bases: 3. CDR3 length equals 15 residues. The CDR3 DNA reads as TGTGCCAGCAGGGGACAGGGGGCTAATGGAAACACCATATATTTT. This codes for CASRGQGANGNTIYF.

This clone has just one count. This sequence joins TRBV5-1 and TRBJ2-2; 10 bases line up with TRBD2. CDR1 and CDR2 (germline): SGHRS, YFSETQ. The CDR3 is 17 residues long. V lost 2 bases and J lost 4; bases outside the gene matches: 8. The chain's CDR3 is CASSFLAGVKSTGELFF. CDR3 in DNA: TGCGCCAGCAGCTTCCTAGCGGGGGTGAAAAGCACCGGGGAGCTGTTTTTT. Supplemented by reference TRBV5-1 and TRBJ2-2, the full variable domain reads KAGVTQTPRYLIKTRGQQVTLSCSPISGHRSVSWYQQTPGQGLQFLFEYFSETQRNKGNFPGRFSGRQFSNSRSEMNVSTLELGDSALYLCASSFLAGVKSTGELFFGEGSRLTVL.

This chain joins TRBV14 and TRBJ2-3, with D perhaps matching TRBD2 (6 bases). The CDR3 runs to 15 residues. V was shortened by 3 bases and J by 2 bases, with 12 bases between the two germline ends. Germline V gene data show CDR1 as SGHDN and CDR2 as FVKESK. In DNA, the CDR3 is TGTGCCAGCAGCCATCCCGGGAGTCCCACAGATACGCAGTATTTT. It codes for CASSHPGSPTDTQYF.

The J gene is TRBJ1-5, the V gene TRBV5-1, with D maybe TRBD1 (6 bases). This CDR3 spans 13 amino acids. Germline lookup yields CDR1 SGHRS and CDR2 YFSETQ. Trimming stripped 4 bases from V and 6 bases from J, with 11 bases between. The CDR3 DNA reads as TGCGCCAGCAGCCCCGTCAGGGGTCAGCCCCAGCATTTT. Its translation is CASSPVRGQPQHF.

CDR3 nucleotides: TGTGCCAGCTCTTCGGACAGGAATGAAAAACTGTTTTTT. As protein: CASSSDRNEKLFF. This rearrangement joins TRBV18 to TRBJ1-4; 7 bases align to TRBD1. The CDR3 is 13 residues long. Trimming took 6 bases from V and 5 from J; bases not matched to a gene: 3. Looked up from germline, CDR1 is KGHSH and CDR2 is LQKENI.

V is TRBV19 and J is TRBJ1-6; 7 nucleotides line up with TRBD1. This CDR3 is built from 14 residues. Losses at the gene ends were 1 base for V and 8 bases for J; bases not matched to a gene: 2. Germline V gives CDR1 LNHDA, CDR2 SQIVND (reference sequence). CDR3 amino acids: CASSIGQGHSPLHF. Written as DNA, the CDR3 is TGTGCCAGTAGTATAGGACAGGGACATTCACCCCTCCACTTT.

In the case of this clone: The sample holds other DNA sequences that translate to the same CDR3. The chain links TRBV5-1 to TRBJ1-1; D possibly corresponds to TRBD1 (5 bases). The V gene's germline CDR1 is SGHRS and CDR2 YFSETQ. The CDR3 extends over 13 amino acids. The V end lost 7 bases, the J end lost 1 base, and 11 bases lay between the germline ends. The CDR3 protein is CASSRTGNTEAFF. Here the CDR3 DNA reads TGCGCCAGCTCCCGAACAGGGAACACTGAAGCTTTCTTT.

This clone appeared once. This chain connects TRBV28 to TRBJ1-6; possible D gene TRBD1, 5 bases. Germline lookup yields CDR1 MDHEN and CDR2 SYDVKM. This CDR3 is 12 amino acids long. CDR3 loop: CASREGNSPLHF. DNA for the CDR3: TGTGCTTCCAGGGAGGGGAACTCACCCCTCCACTTT.

The chain is built from TRBV5-4 and TRBJ2-3, with TRBD2 as a possible D gene (6 bases). Germline V gives CDR1 SGHNT, CDR2 YYREEE (reference sequence). The CDR3 consists of 14 residues. V lost 4 bases, J lost 4 bases, and 13 bases lay in between. This chain's CDR3 is CASSVSGLSDTQYF. As DNA, the CDR3 is TGTGCCAGCAGCGTAAGCGGGTTATCAGATACGCAGTATTTT.

The V call is TRBV18, the J call TRBJ2-1, with 8 bases aligning to TRBD2. The length of the CDR3 is 16 residues. Germline V gene data show CDR1 as KGHSH and CDR2 as LQKENI. Trimming took 0 bases from V and 6 from J; bases not matched to a gene: 7. CDR3 region: CASSPPASGRVNEQFF. CDR3 bases: TGTGCCAGCTCACCACCGGCCAGCGGGAGAGTCAATGAGCAGTTCTTC.

The chain carries TRBV11-3 and TRBJ1-4; D not certain. Germline V CDR1 and CDR2: SGHNT, YENEEA. The length of the CDR3 is 13 residues. Trimming pared 1 base from V and 8 bases from J, leaving 8 bases between. The CDR3 protein is CASSLVMWEKLFF. CDR3 in DNA: TGTGCCAGCAGCTTAGTTATGTGGGAAAAACTGTTTTTT.

V usage is TRBV5-1 and J usage is TRBJ1-2; no reliable D call. The CDR3 sequence is 15 residues long. Germline-derived CDR1 and CDR2 are SGHRS and YFSETQ. Between the trimmed V and J ends, which lost 1 base and 3 bases, there was a span of 13 bases. This chain's CDR3 is CASSLLAGSHYGYTF. In nucleotides, the CDR3 is TGCGCCAGCAGCTTGTTAGCCGGGTCGCACTATGGCTACACCTTC.